Included here is one T cell receptor (beta chain) sequence, with context. What it binds is not known. These data belong to a study of blood T cells in healthy people across ages. Study results and limitations: It was the long-lived donors that had more naive CD4+ cells and higher diversity than aged donors. Calculation of diversity from one million T cells yielded estimates considered to be underestimates.

It was with a sample-barcoded 5' primer and a J-beta primer mix that a second PCR of roughly 7 to 12 cycles was run. TCRdb recomputed calls from the 5' RACE reads with MiXCR, one row per CDR3 protein. The repertoire holds around 1,500,000 distinct CDR3 sequences, around 39% seen once, with 6.5% to 10% in the top ten. CDR1 MNHEY and CDR2 SMNVEV come from the germline V gene (reference sequence). V was cut by 2 bases and J by 7 bases, with 9 bases left in between. This CDR3 contains 13 residues. Sequencing used blood. The chain has TRBV27 and TRBJ1-5, with no clear D. This TCR was sampled from a young woman in good health. The CDR3 reads CASSLEHRQPQHF. In nucleotides, the CDR3 is TGTGCCAGCAGTTTAGAACATAGACAGCCCCAGCATTTT.